This T cell receptor beta chain was sequenced during a study of shared clonotypes between healthy human individuals. Study results and limitations: Clonotypes that were shared across a handful of donors made up around 4.6% of naive CD4 clonotypes. Generation probability values for non-shared clonotypes were lower than those for clonotypes shared by all four donors.

As for this clone: Its antigen remains unknown. Mismatch with germline at one junction end may stem from a read error.

How the authors handled the data: As immunoSEQ supplied junction-only sequences (without quality scores), filtering differed. Only in-frame clones appear in the TCRdb table, and some are missing; sequencing was by immunoSEQ multiplex PCR. D and trimming come from the DNA, and the V and J calls and clone size come from that table. Here the sample spans approximately 980,000 clones, around three quarters being singletons. Per the germline V gene, CDR1 is SNHLY and CDR2 is FYNNEI. The CDR3 length is 12 residues. This rearrangement joins TRBV2 to TRBJ2-4; 7 bases fit TRBD1. Input material: memory CD4+ T cells sorted from blood. The subset denotes: CD45RA-negative fraction. The clonotype was recovered from a man aged 18-30 years in good health. CDR3 loop: CASSEARGMKDF. In DNA form, the CDR3 reads TGTGCCAGCAGTGAAGCCAGGGGGATGAAGGACTTC.